This T cell receptor (beta chain) was sequenced during a study of blood T cell repertoires in COVID-19. Study-wide context: Some COVID-19 samples were acute and others convalescent; all came from the United States, Italy and Spain. T cells, B-cell-depleted T cells, or PBMCs provided the cDNA or gDNA that served as material.

The junction had 0 bases not matched to a gene; V was cut back by 1 base and J by 6 bases. The germline CDR1 and CDR2 sequences are LGHDT and YNNKEL (reference sequence). The CDR3 covers 12 residues. Generated by immunoSEQ multiplex PCR, the TCRdb table keeps only in-frame clones and is missing some. This table has about 210,000 clones, about 91% appearing once. This clone was detected once. The chain couples TRBV3-1 (or the pseudogene TRBV3-2) to TRBJ2-7; 7 bases are shared with TRBD2. The material sequenced was peripheral blood. The TCR sequence derives from a man between 25 and 39 years old with acute or convalescent COVID-19. Here the CDR3 DNA reads TGTGCCAGCAGCCAAGCGGGGGGCGAGCAGTACTTC. It specifies CASSQAGGEQYF.